This T cell receptor beta chain was observed in a study of T cells after yellow fever vaccination. Notes on the study in general: Of the clonotypes, a small share occurred in both CD4 and CD8 compartments. Booster samples showed a return of most primary-vaccination clones (almost 97% CD4, over 70% CD8). Contamination by abundant bulk-population clonotypes could be present in FACS-sorted repertoires.

This clonotype was seen a handful of times. The antigen is undetermined. Using its own MiXCR run on the 5' RACE reads, TCRdb lists one record per CDR3 protein. The sample holds approximately 550,000 distinct CDR3 sequences, roughly 12% seen once. This CDR3 comprises 16 residues. Germline trimming cut 4 bases from V and 6 bases from J; bases unmatched to any gene: 10. Germline V gene lookup returns CDR1 SGHRS and CDR2 YFSETQ. This sample comprised PBMCs, obtained on the day of the yellow fever booster vaccination. The chain employs TRBV5-1 and TRBJ2-2; 9 bases are shared with TRBD2. The clonotype originates from a man aged 25-40 years who received the YFV17D yellow fever vaccine. The chain's CDR3 is CASSTVAGDVAGELFF. DNA for the CDR3: TGCGCCAGCAGCACCGTAGCGGGAGACGTGGCCGGGGAGCTGTTTTTT.